The 8 T cell receptor beta chains below come from one sample, sequenced in a study of CD8 T cells in ankylosing spondylitis. Study-wide findings and caveats: One TCR beta motif, made up of eight highly homologous variants, appeared characteristic of ankylosing spondylitis blood.

The antigens these receptors bind are not known. TCRdb re-derived calls from the 5' RACE reads in MiXCR, one entry per CDR3 protein. Here the sample spans fewer than 550,000 distinct CDR3 sequences, approximately 5% being singletons. The sample was blood, either unsorted or a sorted T cell fraction (not recorded which). These receptors originate from a male donor with ankylosing spondylitis.

This clonotype was detected ten times or more. The V call is TRBV10-3, the J call TRBJ2-7; the match to TRBD2 covers 9 bases. J was trimmed by 4 bases and V by 7 bases; bases with no gene match: 11. Germline CDR1 ENHRY, CDR2 SYGVKD. The CDR3 covers 15 residues. The CDR3 region has the DNA TGTGCCATCAAGGTAACTAGCGGGCGAAGGTACGAGCAGTACTTC. This gives the protein CAIKVTSGRRYEQYF.

This clonotype was seen ten or more times. The J gene is TRBJ1-5, the V gene TRBV10-2; D might be TRBD1 (6 bases). The CDR3 length is 13 residues. Per the germline V gene, CDR1 is WSHSY and CDR2 is SAAADI. Trimming stripped 7 bases from V and 4 bases from J, with 11 bases between. The CDR3 is CASKGDINQPQHF. The CDR3 region has the DNA TGCGCCAGCAAGGGGGACATAAATCAGCCCCAGCATTTT.

CDR3 nucleotides: TGTGCCAGCAGTCGAAAGTACAGCTTCAATCAGCCCCAGCATTTT. Its protein is CASSRKYSFNQPQHF. V gene TRBV27 combines with J gene TRBJ1-5; no clear D gene. Per germline, CDR1 MNHEY and CDR2 SMNVEV (reference sequence). Trimming removed 5 bases at V and 3 bases at J, with 14 bases between. The CDR3 sequence is 15 residues long.

This clonotype appeared many times. The chain carries TRBV10-3 and TRBJ2-1; no firm D call. CDR1 ENHRY and CDR2 SYGVKD come from the germline V gene. Between the trimmed V and J ends, which lost 0 bases and 12 bases, there was a span of 12 bases. This CDR3 has 13 residues. CDR3 DNA sequence: TGTGCCATCAGTGAGTCGACACCTTCGGGGCAGTTCTTC. Amino acids: CAISESTPSGQFF.

At least ten counts were recorded for this clonotype. The rearrangement uses TRBV20-1 and TRBJ1-2; 7 nucleotides match TRBD1. CDR1 and CDR2 from the germline V gene are DFQATT and SNEGSKA (reference sequence). The CDR3 has 14 residues. V shed 3 bases, J shed 5 bases, and the junction held 9 bases outside the gene matches. CDR3 sequence (DNA): TGCAGTGCTAGTTTCAGGGGGGCAGAGTATGGCTACACCTTC. Protein sequence: CSASFRGAEYGYTF.

This clonotype was detected ten times or more. J is TRBJ1-6 and V is TRBV20-1; TRBD1 is a possible D gene (5 bases). Trimming removed 5 bases from V and 9 bases from J, with 14 bases in between. CDR1 is DFQATT and CDR2 is SNEGSKA in the germline V gene (reference sequence). The CDR3 loop spans 13 amino acids. The CDR3 reads CSAFQGVGSPLHF. As DNA, the CDR3 is TGCAGTGCTTTCCAGGGAGTAGGTTCACCCCTCCACTTT.

This clonotype was detected ten times or more. This chain links TRBV20-1 with TRBJ2-3, with TRBD2 identical over 8 bases. The CDR3 consists of 16 residues. The germline gives CDR1 DFQATT, CDR2 SNEGSKA (reference sequence). Trimming cost V 0 bases and J 4 bases; bases outside gene matches: 9. The CDR3 here is CSARDRLALLPDTQYF. For the CDR3, the DNA is TGCAGTGCTAGAGATCGACTAGCGCTGCTACCAGATACGCAGTATTTT.

This clonotype was observed at least ten times. This chain uses TRBV7-9 with TRBJ1-5; no definite D call. In germline, CDR1 is SEHNR, CDR2 FQNEAQ (reference sequence). Trimming removed 5 bases at V and 0 bases at J, with 8 bases between. CDR3 length: 14 residues. The CDR3 loop is CASSTSYSNQPQHF. The DNA of the CDR3 is TGTGCCAGCAGCACGTCTTATAGCAATCAGCCCCAGCATTTT.